This T cell receptor (beta chain) was identified during a study of tumor T cells in aggressive B-cell lymphoma. Libraries were prepared by immunoSEQ multiplex PCR; TCRdb keeps only in-frame clonotypes and omits some of them. The data hold about 850 clones, with more than 75% observed a single time. In its sample, this clone was seen a few times. This receptor was taken from an adult with diffuse large B cell lymphoma. The sample taken for sequencing was tumor tissue.

The CDR3 nucleotides read TGTGCCAGCAGCTTAGAACAGGGGTTGGATACGCAGTATTTT. Amino acid sequence: CASSLEQGLDTQYF. This rearrangement joins TRBV7-6 to TRBJ2-3, with 7 bases fitting TRBD1. V lost 1 base, J lost 6 bases, and 4 bases stayed unmatched. This CDR3 is built from 14 residues. Germline V lookup: CDR1 SGHVS, CDR2 FNYEAQ.